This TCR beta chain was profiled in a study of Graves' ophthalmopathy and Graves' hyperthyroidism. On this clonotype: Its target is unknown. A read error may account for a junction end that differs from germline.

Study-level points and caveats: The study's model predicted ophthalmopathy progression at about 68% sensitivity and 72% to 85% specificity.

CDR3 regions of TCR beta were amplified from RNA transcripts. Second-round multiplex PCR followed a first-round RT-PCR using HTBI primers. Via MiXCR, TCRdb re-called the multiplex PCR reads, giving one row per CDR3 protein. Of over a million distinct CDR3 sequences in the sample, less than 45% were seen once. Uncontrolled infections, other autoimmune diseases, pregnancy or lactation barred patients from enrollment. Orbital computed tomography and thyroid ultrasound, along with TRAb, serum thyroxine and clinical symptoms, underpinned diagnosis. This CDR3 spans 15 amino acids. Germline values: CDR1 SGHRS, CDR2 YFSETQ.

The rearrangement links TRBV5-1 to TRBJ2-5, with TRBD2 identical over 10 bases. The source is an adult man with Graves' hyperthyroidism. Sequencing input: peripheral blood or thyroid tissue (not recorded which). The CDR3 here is CASSLWGLAKETQYF. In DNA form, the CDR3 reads TGTGCCAGCAGTTTATGGGGACTAGCGAAAGAGACCCAGTACTTC. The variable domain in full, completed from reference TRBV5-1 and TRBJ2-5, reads KAGVTQTPRYLIKTRGQQVTLSCSPISGHRSVSWYQQTPGQGLQFLFEYFSETQRNKGNFPGRFSGRQFSNSRSEMNVSTLELGDSALYLCASSLWGLAKETQYFGPGTRLLVL.